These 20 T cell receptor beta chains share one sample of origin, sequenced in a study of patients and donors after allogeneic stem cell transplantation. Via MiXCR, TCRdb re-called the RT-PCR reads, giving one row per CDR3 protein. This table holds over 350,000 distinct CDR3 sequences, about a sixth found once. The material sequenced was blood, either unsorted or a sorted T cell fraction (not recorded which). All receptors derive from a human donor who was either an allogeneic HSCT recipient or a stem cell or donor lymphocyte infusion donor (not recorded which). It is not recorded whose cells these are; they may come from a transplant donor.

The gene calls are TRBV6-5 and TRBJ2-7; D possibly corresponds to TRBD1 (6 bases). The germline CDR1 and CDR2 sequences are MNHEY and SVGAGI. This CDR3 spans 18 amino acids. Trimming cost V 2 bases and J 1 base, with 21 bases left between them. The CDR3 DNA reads TGTGCCAGCAGTTACACCTGGGACATTAAGAAGTCGTCCTACGAGCAGTACTTC. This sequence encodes CASSYTWDIKKSSYEQYF.

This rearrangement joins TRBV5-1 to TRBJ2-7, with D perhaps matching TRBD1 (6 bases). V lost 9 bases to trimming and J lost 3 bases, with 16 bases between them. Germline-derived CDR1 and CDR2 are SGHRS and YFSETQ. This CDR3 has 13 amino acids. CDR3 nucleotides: TGCGCCACCAAATTGGACAGATTCTACGAGCAGTACTTC. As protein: CATKLDRFYEQYF. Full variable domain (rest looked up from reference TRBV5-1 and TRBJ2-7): KAGVTQTPRYLIKTRGQQVTLSCSPISGHRSVSWYQQTPGQGLQFLFEYFSETQRNKGNFPGRFSGRQFSNSRSEMNVSTLELGDSALYLCATKLDRFYEQYFGPGTRLTVT.

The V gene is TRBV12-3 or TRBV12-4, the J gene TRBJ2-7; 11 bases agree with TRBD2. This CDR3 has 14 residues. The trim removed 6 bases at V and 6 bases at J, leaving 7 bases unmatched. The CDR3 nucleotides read TGTGCCAGCAGGGTAGCGGGAGGGCATTCCGAGCAGTACTTC. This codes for CASRVAGGHSEQYF.

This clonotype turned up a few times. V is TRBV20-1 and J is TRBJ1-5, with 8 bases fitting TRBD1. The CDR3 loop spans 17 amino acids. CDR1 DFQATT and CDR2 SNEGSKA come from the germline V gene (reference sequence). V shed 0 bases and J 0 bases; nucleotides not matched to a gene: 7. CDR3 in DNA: TGCAGTGCTAGAGATGGGGACAGGCTCTATAGCAATCAGCCCCAGCATTTT. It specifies CSARDGDRLYSNQPQHF.

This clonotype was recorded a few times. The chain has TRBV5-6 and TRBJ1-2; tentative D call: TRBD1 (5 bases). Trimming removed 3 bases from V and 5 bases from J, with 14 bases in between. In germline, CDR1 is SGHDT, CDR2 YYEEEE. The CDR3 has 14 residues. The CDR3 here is CASSSTGEGYGYTF. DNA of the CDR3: TGTGCCAGCAGCTCTACTGGGGAGGGGTATGGCTACACCTTC.

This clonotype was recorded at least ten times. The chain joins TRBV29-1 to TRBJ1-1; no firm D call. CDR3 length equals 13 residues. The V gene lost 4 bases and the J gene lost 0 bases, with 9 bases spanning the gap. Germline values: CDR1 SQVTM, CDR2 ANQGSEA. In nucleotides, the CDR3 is TGCAGCGTTGGGACGGCCGTGAACACTGAAGCTTTCTTT. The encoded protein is CSVGTAVNTEAFF.

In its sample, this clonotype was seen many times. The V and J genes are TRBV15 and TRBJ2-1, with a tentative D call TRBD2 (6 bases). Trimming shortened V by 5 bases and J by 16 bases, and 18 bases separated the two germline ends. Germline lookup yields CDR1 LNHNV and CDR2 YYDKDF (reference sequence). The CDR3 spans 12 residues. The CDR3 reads CATSRRTTELFF. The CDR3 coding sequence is TGTGCCACCAGCCGTCGGACTACTGAACTTTTCTTC. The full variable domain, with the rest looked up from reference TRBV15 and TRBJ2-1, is DAMVIQNPRYQVTQFGKPVTLSCSQTLNHNVMYWYQQKSSQAPKLLFHYYDKDFNNEADTPDNFQSRRPNTSFCFLDIRSPGLGDTAMYLCATSRRTTELFFGPGTRLTVL.

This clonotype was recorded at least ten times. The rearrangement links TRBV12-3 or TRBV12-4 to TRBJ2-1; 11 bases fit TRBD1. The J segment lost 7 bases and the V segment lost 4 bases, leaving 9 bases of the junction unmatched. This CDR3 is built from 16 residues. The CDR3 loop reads CASSSYPGQGGNEQFF. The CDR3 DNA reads TGTGCCAGCAGTTCCTATCCGGGACAGGGGGGGAATGAGCAGTTCTTC.

The CDR3 protein is CASSRRGSYEQYF. Written as DNA, the CDR3 is TGTGCCAGCAGTAGGAGGGGCTCTTACGAGCAGTACTTC. The V gene is TRBV6-6, the J gene TRBJ2-7, with a tentative D call TRBD2 (6 bases). This CDR3 has 13 residues. Trimming removed 5 bases from V and 4 bases from J, with 12 bases in between. CDR1 is MNHNY, CDR2 SVGAGI, per germline (reference sequence).

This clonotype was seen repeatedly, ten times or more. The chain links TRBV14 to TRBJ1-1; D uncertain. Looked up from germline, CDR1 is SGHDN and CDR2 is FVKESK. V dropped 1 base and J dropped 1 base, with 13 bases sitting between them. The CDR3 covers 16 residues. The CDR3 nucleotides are TGTGCCAGCAGCCAAGGCCTGGGCCTGGGGAACACTGAAGCTTTCTTT. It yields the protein CASSQGLGLGNTEAFF.

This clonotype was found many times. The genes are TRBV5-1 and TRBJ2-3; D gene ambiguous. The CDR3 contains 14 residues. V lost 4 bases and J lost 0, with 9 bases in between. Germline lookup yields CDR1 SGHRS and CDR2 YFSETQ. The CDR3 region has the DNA TGCGCCAGCAGCGTCCCGGACAGCACAGATACGCAGTATTTT. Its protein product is CASSVPDSTDTQYF.

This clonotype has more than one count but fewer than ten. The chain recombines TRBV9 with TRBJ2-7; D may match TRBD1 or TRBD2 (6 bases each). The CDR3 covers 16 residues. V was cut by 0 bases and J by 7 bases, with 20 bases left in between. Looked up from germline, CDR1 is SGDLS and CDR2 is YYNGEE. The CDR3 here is CASSVEVTGARGEQYF. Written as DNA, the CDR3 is TGTGCCAGCAGCGTAGAGGTCACGGGGGCGCGGGGAGAGCAGTACTTC.

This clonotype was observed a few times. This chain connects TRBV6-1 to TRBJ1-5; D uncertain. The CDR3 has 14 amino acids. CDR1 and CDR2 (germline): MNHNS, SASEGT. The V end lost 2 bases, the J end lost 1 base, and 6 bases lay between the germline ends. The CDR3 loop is CASSEWGSNQPQHF. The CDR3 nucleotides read TGTGCCAGCAGTGAATGGGGAAGCAATCAGCCCCAGCATTTT.

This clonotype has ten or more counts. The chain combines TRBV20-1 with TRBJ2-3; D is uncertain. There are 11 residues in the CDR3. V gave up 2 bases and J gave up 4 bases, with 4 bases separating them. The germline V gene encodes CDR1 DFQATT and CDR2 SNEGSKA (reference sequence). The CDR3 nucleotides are TGCAGTGCTAGATTCCCAGATACGCAGTATTTT. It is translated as CSARFPDTQYF.

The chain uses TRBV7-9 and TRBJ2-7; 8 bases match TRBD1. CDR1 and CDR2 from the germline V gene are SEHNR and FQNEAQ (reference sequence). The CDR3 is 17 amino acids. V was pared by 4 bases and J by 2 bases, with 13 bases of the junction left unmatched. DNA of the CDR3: TGTGCCAGCAGCTCCGGACGCCGGACAGGGATTACCTACGAGCAGTACTTC. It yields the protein CASSSGRRTGITYEQYF.

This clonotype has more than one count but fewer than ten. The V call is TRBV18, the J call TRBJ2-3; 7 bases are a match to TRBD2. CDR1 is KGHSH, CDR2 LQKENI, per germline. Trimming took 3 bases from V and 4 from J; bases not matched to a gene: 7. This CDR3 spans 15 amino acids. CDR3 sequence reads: CASSPQRDHADTQYF. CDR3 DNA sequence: TGTGCCAGCTCACCCCAGCGGGACCATGCAGATACGCAGTATTTT. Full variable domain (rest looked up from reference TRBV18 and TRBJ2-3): NAGVMQNPRHLVRRRGQEARLRCSPMKGHSHVYWYRQLPEEGLKFMVYLQKENIIDESGMPKERFSAEFPKEGPSILRIQQVVRGDSAAYFCASSPQRDHADTQYFGPGTRLTVL.

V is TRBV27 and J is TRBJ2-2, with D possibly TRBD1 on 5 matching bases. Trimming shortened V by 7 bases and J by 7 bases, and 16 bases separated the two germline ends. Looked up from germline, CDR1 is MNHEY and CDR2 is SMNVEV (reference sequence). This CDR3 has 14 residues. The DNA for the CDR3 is TGTGCCAGCACCCGGTGGGGCGCCGGCGGGGAGCTGTTTTTT. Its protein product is CASTRWGAGGELFF.

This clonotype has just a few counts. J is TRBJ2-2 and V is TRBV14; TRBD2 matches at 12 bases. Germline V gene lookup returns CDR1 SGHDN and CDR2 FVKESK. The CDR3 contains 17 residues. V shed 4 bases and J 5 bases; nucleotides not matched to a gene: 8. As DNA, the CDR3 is TGTGCCAGCAGCCCGTCAGGACTAGCGGGAAGAACCGGGGAGCTGTTTTTT. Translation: CASSPSGLAGRTGELFF. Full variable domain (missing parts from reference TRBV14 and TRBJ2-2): EAGVTQFPSHSVIEKGQTVTLRCDPISGHDNLYWYRRVMGKEIKFLLHFVKESKQDESGMPNNRFLAERTGGTYSTLKVQPAELEDSGVYFCASSPSGLAGRTGELFFGEGSRLTVL.

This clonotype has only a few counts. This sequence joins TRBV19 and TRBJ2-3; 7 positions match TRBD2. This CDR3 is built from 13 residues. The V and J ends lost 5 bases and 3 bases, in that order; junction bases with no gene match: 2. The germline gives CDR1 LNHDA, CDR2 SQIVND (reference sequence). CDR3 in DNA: TGTGCCAGTAGTGAGCGGGGAACAGATACGCAGTATTTT. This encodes CASSERGTDTQYF. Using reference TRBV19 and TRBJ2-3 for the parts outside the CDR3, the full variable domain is DGGITQSPKYLFRKEGQNVTLSCEQNLNHDAMYWYRQDPGQGLRLIYYSQIVNDFQKGDIAEGYSVSREKKESFPLTVTSAQKNPTAFYLCASSERGTDTQYFGPGTRLTVL.

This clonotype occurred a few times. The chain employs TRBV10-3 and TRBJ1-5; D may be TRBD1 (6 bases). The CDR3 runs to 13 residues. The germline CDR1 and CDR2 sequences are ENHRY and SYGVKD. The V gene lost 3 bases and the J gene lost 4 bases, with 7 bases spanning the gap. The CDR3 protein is CAISDQGNQPQHF. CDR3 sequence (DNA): TGTGCCATCAGTGACCAGGGGAATCAGCCCCAGCATTTT.